The rows below give T cell receptor beta chains drawn from one sample of a study of CD8+CD57+ T cells in acquired aplastic anemia. TCRdb re-called the reads with MiXCR, one entry per CDR3 protein. The table lists 130,000 or so distinct CDR3 sequences, approximately 61% of them singletons. The source material was sorted CD4+, CD8+, or CD8+CD57+ T cells (not recorded which) from PBMCs. These receptors were taken from a human donor with aplastic anemia. CDR3s include the opening cysteine and the closing phenylalanine or tryptophan. The order of the fields is J gene, D gene, V gene, clone size, CDR3 protein, CDR3 DNA. A D gene is named only where the DNA matches it firmly. Rows give clone size only sometimes, using once, few, many, or a class for an expanded clone.

j_gene: TRBJ2-2
d_gene: .
v_gene: TRBV24-1
abundance: few
CDR3aa: CATSVRRNTGELFF
CDR3nt: TGTGCCACCAGTGTTCGTAGGAACACCGGGGAGCTGTTTTTT

j_gene: TRBJ1-6
d_gene: TRBD1
v_gene: TRBV7-2
abundance: .
CDR3aa: CASSLAPGQGSPLHF
CDR3nt: TGTGCCAGCAGCTTAGCCCCGGGACAGGGTTCACCCCTCCACTTT

j_gene: TRBJ2-7
d_gene: TRBD2
v_gene: TRBV9
abundance: .
CDR3aa: CASSVDGRAYEQYF
CDR3nt: TGTGCCAGCAGCGTAGACGGGAGGGCCTACGAGCAGTACTTC

j_gene: TRBJ1-3
d_gene: .
v_gene: TRBV11-1
abundance: many
CDR3aa: CASSRQGEGHGNTIYF
CDR3nt: TGTGCCAGCAGCCGCCAGGGCGAAGGGCACGGAAACACCATATATTTT

j_gene: TRBJ1-1
d_gene: TRBD1
v_gene: TRBV10-2
abundance: once
CDR3aa: CASSGTGGHTEAFF
CDR3nt: TGCGCCAGCAGTGGGACAGGCGGCCACACTGAAGCTTTCTTT

j_gene: TRBJ2-7
d_gene: .
v_gene: TRBV7-2
abundance: few
CDR3aa: CASSYSGYEQYF
CDR3nt: TGTGCCAGCAGTTACTCTGGCTACGAGCAGTACTTC

j_gene: TRBJ2-1
d_gene: .
v_gene: TRBV5-4
abundance: .
CDR3aa: CASSLAGPISYNEQFF
CDR3nt: TGTGCCAGCAGCTTGGCAGGACCGATCTCCTACAATGAGCAGTTCTTC

j_gene: TRBJ1-5
d_gene: .
v_gene: TRBV24-1
abundance: many
CDR3aa: CATSARDGGNQPQHF
CDR3nt: TGTGCCACCAGTGCGAGAGATGGGGGAAATCAGCCCCAGCATTTT

j_gene: TRBJ2-7
d_gene: .
v_gene: TRBV10-3
abundance: few
CDR3aa: CAIRARVDYEQYF
CDR3nt: TGTGCCATCAGGGCCAGGGTAGACTACGAGCAGTACTTC

j_gene: TRBJ2-3
d_gene: .
v_gene: TRBV19
abundance: once
CDR3aa: CASSTSARVSGTQYF
CDR3nt: TGTGCCAGTAGTACTTCAGCCAGGGTCTCGGGTACGCAGTATTTT

j_gene: TRBJ2-7
d_gene: TRBD1
v_gene: TRBV28
abundance: many
CDR3aa: CASRPTGSLNHEQYF
CDR3nt: TGTGCCAGCAGGCCGACAGGGTCGTTGAACCACGAGCAGTACTTC

j_gene: TRBJ2-1
d_gene: .
v_gene: TRBV7-8
abundance: .
CDR3aa: CASSRGWGNEQFF
CDR3nt: TGTGCCAGCAGCCGGGGGTGGGGCAATGAGCAGTTCTTC

j_gene: TRBJ1-1
d_gene: .
v_gene: TRBV2
abundance: many
CDR3aa: CASWANTEAFF
CDR3nt: TGTGCCAGCTGGGCCAACACTGAAGCTTTCTTT

j_gene: TRBJ2-5
d_gene: .
v_gene: TRBV2
abundance: .
CDR3aa: CASSDPRTFNQETQYF
CDR3nt: TGTGCCAGCAGTGATCCCCGGACGTTTAACCAAGAGACCCAGTACTTC

j_gene: TRBJ2-7
d_gene: .
v_gene: TRBV20-1
abundance: .
CDR3aa: CSARHKGGPAYEQYF
CDR3nt: TGCAGTGCTAGGCATAAGGGGGGCCCCGCCTACGAGCAGTACTTC

j_gene: TRBJ1-3
d_gene: .
v_gene: TRBV2
abundance: .
CDR3aa: CASSVGDNLSGNTIYF
CDR3nt: TGTGCCAGCAGTGTTGGGGACAACCTCTCTGGAAACACCATATATTTT

j_gene: TRBJ1-1
d_gene: .
v_gene: TRBV4-3
abundance: .
CDR3aa: CASSQRLGANTEAFF
CDR3nt: TGCGCCAGCAGCCAACGACTGGGCGCGAACACTGAAGCTTTCTTT

j_gene: TRBJ2-1
d_gene: .
v_gene: TRBV7-7
abundance: once
CDR3aa: CASSFLTRNEQFF
CDR3nt: TGTGCTAGCAGCTTTTTGACTCGCAATGAGCAGTTCTTC

j_gene: TRBJ1-1
d_gene: TRBD1
v_gene: TRBV20-1
abundance: once
CDR3aa: CSARDPGTGIWTEAFF
CDR3nt: TGCAGTGCTAGGGATCCCGGGACAGGGATATGGACTGAAGCTTTCTTT

j_gene: TRBJ2-3
d_gene: .
v_gene: TRBV9
abundance: .
CDR3aa: CASSANPGPDTQYF
CDR3nt: TGTGCCAGCAGCGCCAATCCTGGACCTGATACGCAGTATTTT

j_gene: TRBJ1-4
d_gene: TRBD1
v_gene: TRBV19
abundance: few
CDR3aa: CASSMDRGRSELFF
CDR3nt: TGTGCCAGTAGTATGGACAGGGGGCGTTCGGAACTGTTTTTT

j_gene: TRBJ1-1
d_gene: .
v_gene: TRBV20-1
abundance: many
CDR3aa: CSARDLRAPDTEAFF
CDR3nt: TGCAGTGCTAGAGATCTTAGGGCCCCCGACACTGAAGCTTTCTTT

j_gene: TRBJ2-7
d_gene: .
v_gene: TRBV5-4
abundance: .
CDR3aa: CASSLGDVYEQYF
CDR3nt: TGTGCCAGCAGCTTGGGGGATGTCTACGAGCAGTACTTC

j_gene: TRBJ2-5
d_gene: .
v_gene: TRBV25-1
abundance: .
CDR3aa: CASSQQIPETQYF
CDR3nt: TGTGCCAGCAGTCAACAGATACCAGAGACCCAGTACTTC

j_gene: TRBJ2-7
d_gene: TRBD1
v_gene: TRBV7-6
abundance: .
CDR3aa: CASSLAGQGSYEQYF
CDR3nt: TGTGCCAGCAGCTTAGCAGGACAGGGGTCTTACGAGCAGTACTTC

j_gene: TRBJ2-1
d_gene: .
v_gene: TRBV2
abundance: .
CDR3aa: CASMLGSEQFF
CDR3nt: TGTGCCAGCATGCTCGGGAGTGAGCAGTTCTTC

j_gene: TRBJ2-1
d_gene: TRBD2
v_gene: TRBV5-4
abundance: .
CDR3aa: CASSWKLGGNNEQFF
CDR3nt: TGTGCCAGCAGCTGGAAGTTGGGGGGGAACAATGAGCAGTTCTTC